The following is a T cell receptor (beta chain) sequence with its context. Its antigen is undetermined. Constant-region reverse primers amplified full-length variable regions, followed by semi-nested Nested Universal Primer A PCR. TCRdb re-called the 5' RACE reads through MiXCR, storing one row per CDR3 protein. The sample has 50,000 to 60,000 distinct CDR3 sequences, less than 25% seen once. The sorted Tregs were CD4+CD25+CD127-/low cells. V lost 2 bases to trimming and J lost 1 base, with 11 bases between them. The length of the CDR3 is 15 residues. Study-wide findings and caveats: The larger-cohort validation was restricted to a single TCR beta V-J rearrangement rather than whole repertoires. Tumor-infiltrating Treg TCR alpha and beta sequences overlapped most with tumor naive CD4+ T cells, then blood naive.

The V call is TRBV12-3 or TRBV12-4, the J call TRBJ1-2, with D hard to call. The sample taken for sequencing was tumor-infiltrating Tregs sorted from the breast tumor. This TCR came from a female donor with breast cancer. The DNA for the CDR3 is TGTGCCAGCAGTTTAATTACAGTCCTTAACTATGGCTACACCTTC. Its protein is CASSLITVLNYGYTF.